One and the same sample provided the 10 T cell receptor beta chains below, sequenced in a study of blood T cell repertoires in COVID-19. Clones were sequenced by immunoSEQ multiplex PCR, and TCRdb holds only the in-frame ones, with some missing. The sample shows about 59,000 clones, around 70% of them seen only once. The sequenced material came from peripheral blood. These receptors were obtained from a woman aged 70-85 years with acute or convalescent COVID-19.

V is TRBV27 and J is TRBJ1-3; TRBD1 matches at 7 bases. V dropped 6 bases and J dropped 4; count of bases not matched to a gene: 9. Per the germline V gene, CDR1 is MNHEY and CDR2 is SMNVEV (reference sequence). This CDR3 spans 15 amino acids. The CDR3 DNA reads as TGTGCCAGCAGATCTACAGGGGCTGGAGGAAACACCATATATTTT. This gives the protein CASRSTGAGGNTIYF.

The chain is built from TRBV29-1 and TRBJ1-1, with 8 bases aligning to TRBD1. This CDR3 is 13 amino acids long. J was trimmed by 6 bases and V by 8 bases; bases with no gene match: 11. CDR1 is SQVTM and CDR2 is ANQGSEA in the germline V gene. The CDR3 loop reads CSTGQGVYSEAFF. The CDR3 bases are TGCAGCACCGGACAGGGTGTATACTCTGAAGCTTTCTTT.

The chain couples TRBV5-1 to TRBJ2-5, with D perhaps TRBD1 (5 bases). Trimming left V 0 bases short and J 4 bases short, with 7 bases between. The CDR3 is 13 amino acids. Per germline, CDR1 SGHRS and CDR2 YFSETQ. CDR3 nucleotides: TGCGCCAGCAGCTTGGAGGGGCGAGAGACCCAGTACTTC. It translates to CASSLEGRETQYF.

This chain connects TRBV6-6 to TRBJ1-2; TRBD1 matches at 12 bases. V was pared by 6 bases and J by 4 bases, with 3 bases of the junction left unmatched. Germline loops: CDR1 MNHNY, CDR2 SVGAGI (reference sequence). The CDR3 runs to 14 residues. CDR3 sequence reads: CASSGTGGGYGYTF. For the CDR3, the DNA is TGTGCCAGCAGCGGGACAGGGGGCGGCTATGGCTACACCTTC.

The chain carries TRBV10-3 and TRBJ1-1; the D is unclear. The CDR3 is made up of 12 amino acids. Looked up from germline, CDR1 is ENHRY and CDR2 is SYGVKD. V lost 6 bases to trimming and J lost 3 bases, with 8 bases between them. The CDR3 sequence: CAIRAVDTEAFF. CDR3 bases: TGTGCCATCAGGGCGGTAGACACTGAAGCTTTCTTT.

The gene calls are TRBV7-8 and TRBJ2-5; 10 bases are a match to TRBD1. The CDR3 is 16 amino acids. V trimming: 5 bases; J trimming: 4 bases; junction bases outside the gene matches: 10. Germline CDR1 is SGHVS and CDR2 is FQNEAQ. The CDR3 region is CASSLRTGGPLETQYF. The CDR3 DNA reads TGTGCCAGCAGCCTAAGGACAGGGGGGCCCCTAGAGACCCAGTACTTC.

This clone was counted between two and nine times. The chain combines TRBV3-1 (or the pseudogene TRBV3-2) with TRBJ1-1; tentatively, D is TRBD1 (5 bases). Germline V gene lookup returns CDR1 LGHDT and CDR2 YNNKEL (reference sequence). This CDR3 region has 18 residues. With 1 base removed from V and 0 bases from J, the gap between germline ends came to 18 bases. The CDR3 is CASSQVGAGMGMNTEAFF. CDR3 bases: TGTGCCAGCAGCCAAGTAGGGGCGGGGATGGGAATGAACACTGAAGCTTTCTTT.

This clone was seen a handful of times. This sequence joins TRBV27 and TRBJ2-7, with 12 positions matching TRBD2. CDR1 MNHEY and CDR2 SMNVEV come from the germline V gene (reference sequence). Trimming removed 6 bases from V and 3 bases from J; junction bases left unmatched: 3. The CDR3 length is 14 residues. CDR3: CASRRTSGNYEQYF. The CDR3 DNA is TGTGCCAGCAGGCGGACTAGCGGGAACTACGAGCAGTACTTC.

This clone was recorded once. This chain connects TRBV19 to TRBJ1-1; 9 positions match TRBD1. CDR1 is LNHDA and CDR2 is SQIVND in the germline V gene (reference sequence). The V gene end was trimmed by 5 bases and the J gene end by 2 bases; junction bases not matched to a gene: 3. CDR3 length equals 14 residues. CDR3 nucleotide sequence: TGTGCCAGTAGTCGGGGACAGGGAAACACTGAAGCTTTCTTT. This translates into CASSRGQGNTEAFF.

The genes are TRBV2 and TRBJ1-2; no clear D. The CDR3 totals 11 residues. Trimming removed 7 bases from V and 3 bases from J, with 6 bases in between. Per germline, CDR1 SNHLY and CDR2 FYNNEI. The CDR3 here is CASMGHYGYTF. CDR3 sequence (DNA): TGTGCCAGCATGGGCCACTATGGCTACACCTTC.